The next 11 T cell receptor beta chains were all read from a single sample in a study of metastatic and nonmetastatic thyroid tumors (TCRdb year 2020). No patient had received any treatment before thyroid surgery. Library preparation used PCR. Sequenced on an Illumina HiSeq 4000. TCRdb itself trimmed the public reads at Q25 with fastp, ran MiXCR and retained productive beta chains. The sample has 19,000 or so clones on record, approximately 30% of them singletons. About a fifth of the sample comes from the top ten. The sequencing sample was made of blood. These receptors all stem from a female donor with papillary thyroid cancer or a benign thyroid nodule (not recorded which). Some clones in this sample may be carry-over from other donors' samples.

This clone came up many times. The chain has TRBV5-6 and TRBJ1-1; 10 bases fit TRBD1. With V trimmed by 4 bases and J by 1 base, 13 bases remained unmatched. The CDR3 length is 18 residues. Germline values: CDR1 SGHDT, CDR2 YYEEEE. This CDR3 is CASSPTGTGVGRNTEAFF. DNA of the CDR3: TGTGCCAGCAGCCCCACCGGGACAGGGGTAGGGCGGAACACTGAAGCTTTCTTT.

This clone was observed many times. The CDR3 region is CASSLRPVQEIGANVLTF. CDR3 coding DNA: TGTGCCAGCAGCTTACGGCCTGTACAGGAGATTGGGGCCAACGTCCTGACTTTC. This chain connects TRBV7-3 to TRBJ2-6; the D gene is possibly TRBD1 (5 bases). Trimming took 2 bases from V and 3 from J, leaving 17 bases between them. This CDR3 spans 18 amino acids. From germline, CDR1 is SGHTA and CDR2 FQGTGA.

This clone has at least ten counts. The V and J genes are TRBV5-1 and TRBJ2-5; no clear D. The V gene lost 1 base and the J gene lost 2 bases, with 3 bases spanning the gap. The V gene's germline CDR1 is SGHRS and CDR2 YFSETQ. The CDR3 runs 12 residues. CDR3 in amino acids: CASSLPQETQYF. The DNA of the CDR3 is TGCGCCAGCAGCTTGCCTCAAGAGACCCAGTACTTC.

This chain joins TRBV13 and TRBJ1-6; TRBD1 matches at 9 bases. CDR1 and CDR2 (germline): PRHDT, FYEKMQ (reference sequence). With 4 bases clipped from V and 9 bases from J, the junction kept 7 bases outside the gene matches. The CDR3 consists of 15 residues. CDR3 nucleotides: TGTGCCAGCAGCTCGGGACAGGGAGGAAGTTCACCCCTCCACTTT. Translating gives CASSSGQGGSSPLHF.

This clone was observed at least ten times. The chain links TRBV20-1 to TRBJ2-1; no firm D call. From germline, CDR1 is DFQATT and CDR2 SNEGSKA (reference sequence). The CDR3 spans 11 residues. V dropped 8 bases and J dropped 3 bases, with 8 bases sitting between them. The DNA of the CDR3 is TGCAGTAATGACAACTACAATGAGCAGTTCTTC. Its translation is CSNDNYNEQFF.

This clone was counted many times. The genes are TRBV5-6 and TRBJ1-2; the match to TRBD1 covers 7 bases. J was trimmed by 4 bases and V by 4 bases; bases with no gene match: 4. This CDR3 region has 13 residues. In germline, CDR1 is SGHDT, CDR2 YYEEEE. In DNA, the CDR3 is TGTGCCAGCAGCCCAGGGGGAGGCTATGGCTACACCTTC. Amino acids: CASSPGGGYGYTF.

This clone has a count of ten or more. The chain employs TRBV30 and TRBJ2-3, with no clear D. V was clipped by 3 bases and J by 2 bases, with 9 bases between them. Germline CDR1 is GTSNPN and CDR2 is SVGIG (reference sequence). This CDR3 spans 13 amino acids. The CDR3 coding sequence is TGTGCCTGGAGAGGTTCAGACACAGATACGCAGTATTTT. Its protein is CAWRGSDTDTQYF.

V usage is TRBV20-1 and J usage is TRBJ1-5; D uncertain. In germline, CDR1 is DFQATT, CDR2 SNEGSKA (reference sequence). Trimming removed 6 bases at V and 6 bases at J, with 18 bases between. This CDR3 has 14 amino acids. The CDR3: CSAPSGGIFQPQHF. The CDR3 nucleotides are TGCAGTGCCCCCAGTGGTGGGATATTTCAGCCCCAGCATTTT.

This clone has a count of ten or more. This chain connects TRBV5-6 to TRBJ1-3; D gene ambiguous. V dropped 4 bases and J dropped 4 bases, with 15 bases sitting between them. Per the germline V gene, CDR1 is SGHDT and CDR2 is YYEEEE. The CDR3 is 15 amino acids. CDR3 in amino acids: CASSVSSYFGNTIYF. The CDR3 nucleotides read TGTGCCAGCAGCGTATCTTCTTATTTCGGAAACACCATATATTTT.

In its sample, this clone was seen many times. This chain uses TRBV7-6 with TRBJ1-5; TRBD1 is a possible D gene (5 bases). CDR1 is SGHVS and CDR2 is FNYEAQ in the germline V gene. Trimming removed 3 bases at V and 6 bases at J, with 9 bases between. This CDR3 contains 13 residues. CDR3 DNA: TGTGCCAGCAGCTTTGGGACCGGTCAGCCCCAGCATTTT. This translates into CASSFGTGQPQHF.

In its sample, this clone was seen many times. The chain couples TRBV4-2 to TRBJ1-1; D perhaps matches TRBD1 (6 bases). From germline, CDR1 is LGHNA and CDR2 YNFKEQ. This CDR3 has 12 residues. Trimming took 6 bases from V and 5 from J, leaving 10 bases between them. As DNA, the CDR3 is TGTGCCAGCAGGCAACAGGGAACTGAAGCTTTCTTT. This sequence encodes CASRQQGTEAFF.